The source of this TCR beta chain is a study of T cell repertoires in cytomegalovirus infection. A note on this clonotype: Its specificity is not known.

One entry per CDR3 protein, called by TCRdb with MiXCR from the reads. This table has about 400,000 distinct CDR3 sequences, about a third appearing once. The CDR3 covers 14 residues. V was clipped by 4 bases and J by 0 bases, with 10 bases between them. Germline CDR1 reads SGHNT; CDR2 reads YYREEE (reference sequence). The clonotype was recovered from a human donor in good health (CMV status not recorded). Some clones in this sample may be carry-over from other donors' samples. The sample was cultured PBMCs, taken from culture after CMV antigen stimulation. The chain combines TRBV5-4 with TRBJ1-2; D unresolved. CDR3 sequence reads: CASSPPQPNYGYTF. For the CDR3, the DNA is TGTGCCAGCAGCCCACCTCAGCCTAACTATGGCTACACCTTC.